The sequence of this T cell receptor beta chain was determined in a study of shared clonotypes between healthy human individuals. Study results and limitations: The donor pool, a small one, limited the genetic and exposure-history diversity represented.

Comment on this clone: Its cognate antigen is unknown.

Assay: immunoSEQ multiplex PCR; the TCRdb copy retains only in-frame clones and omits some. The table lists about 820,000 clones, 85% to 95% of them singletons, with nearly 25% in the top ten. CDR1 and CDR2 from the germline V gene are SGHNT and YYREEE (reference sequence). The CDR3 consists of 13 residues. Trimming removed 4 bases from V and 3 bases from J, with 11 bases in between. Naive CD8 populations comprised CD45RO-negative cells positively selected for CCR7, excluding terminally differentiated effector memory CD45RA+ cells. The receptor was isolated from a man aged 25 to 45 in good health. Specimen: naive CD8+ T cells sorted from blood. V usage is TRBV5-4 and J usage is TRBJ2-7; D unclear. CDR3 coding DNA: TGTGCCAGCAGCCCGCGCCGGAGCTACGAGCAGTACTTC. Its protein is CASSPRRSYEQYF. The variable domain in full, completed from reference TRBV5-4 and TRBJ2-7, reads ETGVTQSPTHLIKTRGQQVTLRCSSQSGHNTVSWYQQALGQGPQFIFQYYREEENGRGNFPPRFSGLQFPNYSSELNVNALELDDSALYLCASSPRRSYEQYFGPGTRLTVT.